The 9 T cell receptor beta chains presented below share a single source sample, sequenced in a study of cytomegalovirus exposure and HLA in healthy donors. This table comes from immunoSEQ multiplex PCR, and its TCRdb copy is limited to in-frame clones, with some not included. The table includes roughly 150,000 clones, around 89% detected once. Sequencing used PBMCs. These receptors were taken from a man aged 18 to 29 in good health and CMV-seronegative.

The table lists this clone with a count of one. The V call is TRBV10-3, the J call TRBJ1-5; possible D gene TRBD1, 5 bases. The germline gives CDR1 ENHRY, CDR2 SYGVKD. Trimming stripped 2 bases from V and 1 base from J, with 9 bases between. The CDR3 loop spans 15 amino acids. The CDR3 region is CAISERGLSNQPQHF. CDR3 coding DNA: TGTGCCATCAGTGAGCGGGGACTCAGCAATCAGCCCCAGCATTTT.

V usage is TRBV25-1 and J usage is TRBJ1-1; possible D gene TRBD1, 5 bases. The CDR3 totals 13 residues. With 5 bases removed from V and 5 bases from J, the gap between germline ends came to 12 bases. The germline V gene has CDR1 MGHDK and CDR2 SYGVNS. CDR3 in amino acids: CASSQGEETEAFF. CDR3 sequence (DNA): TGTGCCAGCAGTCAAGGGGAGGAGACTGAAGCTTTCTTT.

The V gene is TRBV28, the J gene TRBJ2-1; 9 bases fit TRBD2. V shed 3 bases, J shed 4 bases, and the junction held 4 bases outside the gene matches. The CDR3 runs 15 residues. Germline values: CDR1 MDHEN, CDR2 SYDVKM. CDR3 region: CASSFLAGKYNEQFF. The DNA of the CDR3 is TGTGCCAGCAGTTTTCTAGCGGGAAAATACAATGAGCAGTTCTTC.

V usage is TRBV6-1 and J usage is TRBJ2-2; 9 bases agree with TRBD2. V gave up 9 bases and J gave up 7 bases; unmatched junction bases: 12. Looked up from germline, CDR1 is MNHNS and CDR2 is SASEGT. The CDR3 has 15 residues. The CDR3 nucleotides are TGTGCCAGTGAATTAGCGGGAGTGGGGGACGGGGAGCTGTTTTTT. Translated: CASELAGVGDGELFF.

This chain connects TRBV6-5 to TRBJ1-1; 8 positions match TRBD1. The length of the CDR3 is 14 residues. Germline CDR1 MNHEY, CDR2 SVGAGI. J gave up 9 bases and V 8 bases, and 14 bases lay outside the gene matches. As DNA, the CDR3 is TGTGCCAGCTTTACGTTTGGACAGGGTCTTAAAGCTTTCTTT. This sequence encodes CASFTFGQGLKAFF.

The table lists this clone with a count of one. This chain joins TRBV5-1 and TRBJ2-1; D gene ambiguous. Germline V gene data show CDR1 as SGHRS and CDR2 as YFSETQ. V lost 4 bases, J lost 5 bases, and 4 bases lay in between. This CDR3 is built from 11 residues. CDR3 nucleotides: TGCGCCAGCAGCATAGACAATGAGCAGTTCTTC. Translated, it gives CASSIDNEQFF.

The gene calls are TRBV14 and TRBJ2-1; 16 nucleotides line up with TRBD2. This CDR3 is 17 amino acids long. The trim removed 0 bases at V and 8 bases at J, leaving 4 bases unmatched. Germline loops: CDR1 SGHDN, CDR2 FVKESK. CDR3: CASSQDFGTSGGDEQFF. CDR3 DNA: TGTGCCAGCAGCCAAGATTTTGGGACTAGCGGGGGGGATGAGCAGTTCTTC.

The rearrangement links TRBV27 to TRBJ2-2; 10 nucleotides agree with TRBD2. J was trimmed by 3 bases and V by 6 bases; bases with no gene match: 16. This CDR3 is built from 19 residues. The germline CDR1 and CDR2 sequences are MNHEY and SMNVEV (reference sequence). This CDR3 is CASSFNGGVAGGYTGELFF. In nucleotides, the CDR3 is TGTGCCAGCAGCTTCAATGGTGGGGTAGCGGGGGGTTACACCGGGGAGCTGTTTTTT.

The V and J genes are TRBV18 and TRBJ2-1; D may be TRBD1 (6 bases). V lost 3 bases and J lost 8, with 23 bases in between. Germline V CDR1 and CDR2: KGHSH, LQKENI. This CDR3 spans 17 amino acids. CDR3 sequence: CASSPLPSGHPGDEQFF. CDR3 sequence (DNA): TGTGCCAGCTCACCTCTCCCCTCGGGACATCCAGGGGATGAGCAGTTCTTC.